The 5 T cell receptor beta chains listed next were all sequenced from one sample in a study of T cells after yellow fever vaccination (dated by TCRdb to the late 2010s). Taken with the paper, the label for treatment or condition translates to: live attenuated yellow fever vaccine strain. Library preparation was by 5' RACE. Sequencing took place on an Illumina HiSeq 2500. Using fastp trimming at Q25 and MiXCR clonotype assembly, TCRdb reanalyzed the public sequencing data and kept in-frame beta chains. One record per CDR3 amino acid sequence lists the most common genes and DNA. The sample table records around 180,000 distinct CDR3 sequences; 6.2% of these occur just once. Jointly, the top ten make up 2.9% of the sample. The source material was CD4+ T cells sorted from PBMCs, sampled on the day of the first yellow fever vaccination. The receptors come from a man aged 18-30 years who received the YFV17D yellow fever vaccine.

The V call is TRBV5-6, the J call TRBJ2-7; D is possibly TRBD1 (5 bases). The CDR3 is 12 amino acids. Germline V gene sequence: CDR1 SGHDT, CDR2 YYEEEE. The V end lost 4 bases, the J end lost 2 bases, and 7 bases lay between the germline ends. The CDR3 reads CASSTGPYEQYV. The CDR3 DNA sequence: TGTGCCAGCAGCACAGGTCCCTACGAGCAGTACGTC.

This clonotype was observed many times. The chain recombines TRBV6-4 with TRBJ1-6; TRBD1 matches 11 bases. V lost 5 bases and J lost 10; bases outside the gene matches: 7. The V gene's germline CDR1 is MRHNA and CDR2 SNTAGT. The CDR3 loop spans 15 amino acids. The CDR3 region has the DNA TGTGCCAGCAGTTCCCTCGGACAGGGGGCATCACCCCTCCACTTT. This codes for CASSSLGQGASPLHF.

This clonotype was found many times. In nucleotides, the CDR3 is TGTGCCAGCTCACCAGGGACAGGGGAGCAGCCCCAGCATTTT. The encoded protein is CASSPGTGEQPQHF. The chain couples TRBV18 to TRBJ1-5, with 10 bases aligning to TRBD1. CDR3 length: 14 amino acids. The J segment lost 7 bases and the V segment lost 2 bases, leaving 2 bases of the junction unmatched. Germline V gives CDR1 KGHSH, CDR2 LQKENI. Combining the CDR3 with reference TRBV18 and TRBJ1-5 gives the whole variable domain NAGVMQNPRHLVRRRGQEARLRCSPMKGHSHVYWYRQLPEEGLKFMVYLQKENIIDESGMPKERFSAEFPKEGPSILRIQQVVRGDSAAYFCASSPGTGEQPQHFGDGTRLSIL.

The V gene is TRBV7-2, the J gene TRBJ1-6; D unresolved. The CDR3 sequence is 16 residues long. CDR1 is SGHTA and CDR2 is FQGNSA in the germline V gene. V shed 5 bases and J shed 2 bases, with 13 bases lying between them. The CDR3 DNA reads TGTGCCAGCAGCGCCCATGGGCAGACCTATAATTCACCCCTCCACTTT. It translates to CASSAHGQTYNSPLHF.

A few counts support this clonotype. The rearrangement uses TRBV7-3 and TRBJ2-1; 8 nucleotides match TRBD2. The V and J ends lost 3 bases and 8 bases, in that order; junction bases with no gene match: 9. CDR1 is SGHTA and CDR2 is FQGTGA in the germline V gene. The CDR3 runs 15 residues. CDR3 region: CASSFTGTRLDEQFF. The CDR3 nucleotides read TGTGCCAGCAGCTTTACCGGGACTAGGCTTGATGAGCAGTTCTTC.